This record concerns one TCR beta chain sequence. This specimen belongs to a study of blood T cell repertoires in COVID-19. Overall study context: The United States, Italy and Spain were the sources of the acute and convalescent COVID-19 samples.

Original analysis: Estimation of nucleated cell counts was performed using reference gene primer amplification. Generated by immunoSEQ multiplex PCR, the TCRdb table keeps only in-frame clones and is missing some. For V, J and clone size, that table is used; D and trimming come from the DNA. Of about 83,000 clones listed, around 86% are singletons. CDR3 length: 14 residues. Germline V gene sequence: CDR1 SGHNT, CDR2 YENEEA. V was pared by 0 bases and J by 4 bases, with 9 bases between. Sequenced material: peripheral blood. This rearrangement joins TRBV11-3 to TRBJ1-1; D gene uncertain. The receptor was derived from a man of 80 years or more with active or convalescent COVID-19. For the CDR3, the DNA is TGTGCCAGCAGCTTAGATTCCCTGAGCACTGAAGCTTTCTTT. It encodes CASSLDSLSTEAFF.